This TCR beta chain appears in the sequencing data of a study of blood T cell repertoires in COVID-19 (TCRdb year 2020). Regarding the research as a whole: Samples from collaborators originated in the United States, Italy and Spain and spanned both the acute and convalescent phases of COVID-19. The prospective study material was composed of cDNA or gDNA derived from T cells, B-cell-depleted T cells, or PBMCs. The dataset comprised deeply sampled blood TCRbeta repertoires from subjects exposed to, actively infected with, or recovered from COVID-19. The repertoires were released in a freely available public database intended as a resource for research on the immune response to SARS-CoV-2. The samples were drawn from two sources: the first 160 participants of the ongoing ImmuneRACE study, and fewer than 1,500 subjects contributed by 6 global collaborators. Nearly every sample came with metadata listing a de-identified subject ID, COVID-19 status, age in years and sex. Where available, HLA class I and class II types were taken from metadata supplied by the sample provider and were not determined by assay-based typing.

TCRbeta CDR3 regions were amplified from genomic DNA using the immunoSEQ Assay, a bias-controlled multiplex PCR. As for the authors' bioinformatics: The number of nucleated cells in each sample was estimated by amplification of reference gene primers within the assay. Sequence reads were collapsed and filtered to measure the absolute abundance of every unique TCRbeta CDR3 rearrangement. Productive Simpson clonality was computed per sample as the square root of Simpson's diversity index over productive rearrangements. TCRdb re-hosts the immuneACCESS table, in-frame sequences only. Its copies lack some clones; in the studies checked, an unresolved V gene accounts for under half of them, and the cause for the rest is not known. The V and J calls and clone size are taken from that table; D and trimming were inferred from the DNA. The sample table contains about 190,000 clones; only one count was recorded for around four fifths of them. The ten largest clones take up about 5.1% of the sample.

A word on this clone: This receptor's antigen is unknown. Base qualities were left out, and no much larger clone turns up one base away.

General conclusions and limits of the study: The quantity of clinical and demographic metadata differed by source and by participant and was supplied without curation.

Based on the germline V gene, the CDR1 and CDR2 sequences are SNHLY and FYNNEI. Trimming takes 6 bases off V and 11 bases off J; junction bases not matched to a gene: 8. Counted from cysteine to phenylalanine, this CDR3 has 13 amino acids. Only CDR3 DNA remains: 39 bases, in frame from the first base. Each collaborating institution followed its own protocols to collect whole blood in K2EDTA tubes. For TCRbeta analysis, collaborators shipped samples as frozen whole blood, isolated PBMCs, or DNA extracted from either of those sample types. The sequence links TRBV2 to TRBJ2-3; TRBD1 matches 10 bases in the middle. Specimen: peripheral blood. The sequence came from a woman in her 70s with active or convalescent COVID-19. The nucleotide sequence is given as TGTGCCAGCAGGGGGGACAGGGGCCATAGGCAGTATTTT. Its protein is CASRGDRGHRQYF.